The clone carrying this T cell receptor (beta chain) was found once. What it binds is not known. Vbeta (60) and Jbeta (13) primers were used in the PCR. Using immunoSEQ multiplex PCR, the repertoire was profiled, and TCRdb retains in-frame clones only, with some absent. The repertoire has 110,000 or so clones, more than 65% of them found once; the top ten carry more than 8%. This entry is derived from a study of cytomegalovirus exposure and HLA in healthy donors. Study-wide background: Across more than 350 genotyped donors, 81% landed in the Caucasian-associated ancestry cluster.

The CDR3 length is 14 residues. Per the germline V gene, CDR1 is SGHVS and CDR2 is FNYEAQ. Unmatched junction bases numbered 4, after V lost 10 bases and J lost 0 bases. Study results and limitations: It emerged from a later analysis that several of the most significant clusters appeared to be linked to common viral pathogens. Accurate predictions that matched the HLA-A and HLA-B alleles of most subjects were reportedly made from TCR beta sequences.

The receptor's source is a middle-aged man in good health and CMV-seropositive. The source material was PBMCs. V and J are TRBV7-6 and TRBJ2-2; the match to TRBD1 covers 8 bases. The CDR3 spells CATRQGPNTGELFF. The CDR3 DNA reads TGTGCCACTCGACAGGGGCCGAACACCGGGGAGCTGTTTTTT.